A single sample gave rise to the 22 T cell receptor beta chains below, sequenced in a study of vaccination and CD4 T cells after COVID-19. The sample's treatment: roughly 10-day PBMC culture with coronavirus spike peptide pools or control peptides (ViraFEST assay). Antigen specificity for these receptors is unknown. The Oncomine TCR Beta short-read assay was what sequenced the DNA obtained from cultured CD4+ T cells. MiXCR, run by TCRdb on the PCR reads, gives a single entry per CDR3 protein. This sample has 15,000 or so distinct CDR3 sequences, with 40% to 65% found just once. Sequencing was done on a sample of CD4+ T cells from blood, cultured in vitro. The origin of the receptors is a human donor who had recovered from COVID-19.

V and J are TRBV19 and TRBJ1-1, with a possible D match to TRBD1 (5 bases). There are 13 residues in the CDR3. V dropped 7 bases and J dropped 5 bases, with 14 bases sitting between them. Germline CDR1 and CDR2: LNHDA and SQIVND (reference sequence). CDR3 bases: TGTGCCAGTATGTCGCAGGGAGGAACTGAAGCTTTCTTT. This translates into CASMSQGGTEAFF.

This clonotype was observed a handful of times. The chain recombines TRBV10-1 with TRBJ2-7, with 8 bases identical to TRBD2. Germline-derived CDR1 and CDR2 are WNHNN and SYGVQD (reference sequence). The CDR3 spans 15 residues. J was trimmed by 0 bases and V by 6 bases; bases with no gene match: 7. CDR3 in amino acids: CASSPGLGFSYEQYF. The CDR3 region has the DNA TGCGCCAGCAGCCCGGGACTAGGGTTCTCCTACGAGCAGTACTTC.

The J gene is TRBJ2-2, the V gene TRBV20-1; D not certain. The CDR3 spans 18 residues. V shed 0 bases and J shed 0 bases, with 17 bases lying between them. The germline CDR1 and CDR2 sequences are DFQATT and SNEGSKA (reference sequence). Written as DNA, the CDR3 is TGCAGTGCTAGAGACTCCCTTGGTGGGATGGCGAACACCGGGGAGCTGTTTTTT. It yields the protein CSARDSLGGMANTGELFF.

In DNA form, the CDR3 reads TGTGCCAGCAGCCTCCAGGATGGGTCCTACGAGCAGTACTTC. It encodes CASSLQDGSYEQYF. This sequence joins TRBV7-6 and TRBJ2-7, with D hard to call. Germline CDR1 SGHVS, CDR2 FNYEAQ. CDR3 size: 14 residues. V was trimmed by 5 bases and J by 1 base, leaving 12 bases between them.

This chain connects TRBV6-5 to TRBJ1-4; TRBD1 is a possible D gene (6 bases). Between the trimmed V and J ends, which lost 0 bases and 7 bases, there was a span of 18 bases. The CDR3 covers 17 residues. Germline-derived CDR1 and CDR2 are MNHEY and SVGAGI. CDR3 coding DNA: TGTGCCAGCAGTTACTCGAGGGGGGCCAGATCGGCTGAAAAACTGTTTTTT. It codes for CASSYSRGARSAEKLFF.

V usage is TRBV15 and J usage is TRBJ1-5; no reliable D call. Trimming pared 1 base from V and 4 bases from J, leaving 5 bases between. Germline-derived CDR1 and CDR2 are LNHNV and YYDKDF (reference sequence). This CDR3 comprises 13 residues. The CDR3 here is CATSRGTNQPQHF. The CDR3, as DNA: TGTGCCACCAGCAGAGGTACTAATCAGCCCCAGCATTTT.

This chain uses TRBV14 with TRBJ2-5, with D perhaps given as TRBD1 or TRBD2 (6 bases each). CDR1 is SGHDN and CDR2 is FVKESK in the germline V gene. V was clipped by 4 bases and J by 5 bases, with 14 bases between them. The CDR3 loop spans 14 amino acids. The CDR3 DNA reads as TGTGCCAGCAGCCTTCTAGGGGGGACTGAGACCCAGTACTTC. Its protein is CASSLLGGTETQYF.

This clonotype was counted between two and nine times. V usage is TRBV20-1 and J usage is TRBJ1-3; 7 nucleotides line up with TRBD1. The trim removed 6 bases at V and 2 bases at J, leaving 1 base unmatched. Germline CDR1 DFQATT, CDR2 SNEGSKA (reference sequence). CDR3 length equals 12 residues. CDR3 in amino acids: CSARGPGNTIYF. The CDR3 DNA reads as TGCAGTGCAAGGGGGCCTGGAAACACCATATATTTT.

V and J are TRBV28 and TRBJ1-6; no firm D call. V dropped 7 bases and J dropped 10 bases, with 17 bases sitting between them. Per the germline V gene, CDR1 is MDHEN and CDR2 is SYDVKM. This CDR3 is built from 14 residues. CDR3 loop: CASTPSEGNSPLHF. CDR3 nucleotide sequence: TGTGCCAGCACCCCGAGTGAAGGGAACTCACCCCTCCACTTT.

This clonotype has only a few counts. The chain employs TRBV19 and TRBJ1-2, with D perhaps matching TRBD1 (5 bases). V lost 1 base to trimming and J lost 0 bases, with 9 bases between them. Per germline, CDR1 LNHDA and CDR2 SQIVND (reference sequence). The CDR3 is 15 amino acids. The CDR3 protein is CASSIGGMANYGYTF. The DNA of the CDR3 is TGTGCCAGTAGTATAGGGGGGATGGCTAACTATGGCTACACCTTC. Variable domain in full (rest from reference TRBV19 and TRBJ1-2): DGGITQSPKYLFRKEGQNVTLSCEQNLNHDAMYWYRQDPGQGLRLIYYSQIVNDFQKGDIAEGYSVSREKKESFPLTVTSAQKNPTAFYLCASSIGGMANYGYTFGSGTRLTVV.

A few counts support this clonotype. The chain joins TRBV7-3 to TRBJ2-7; TRBD1 might be the D (6 bases). Trimming removed 2 bases from V and 0 bases from J, with 11 bases in between. CDR1 and CDR2 from the germline V gene are SGHTA and FQGTGA. The CDR3 spans 15 residues. CDR3 DNA: TGTGCCAGCAGCTTAGGACAGTCACCCTCCTACGAGCAGTACTTC. Translating gives CASSLGQSPSYEQYF.

This clonotype was counted between two and nine times. This chain connects TRBV10-3 to TRBJ1-5; D is uncertain. Germline lookup yields CDR1 ENHRY and CDR2 SYGVKD. The CDR3 is made up of 15 amino acids. Trimming took 6 bases from V and 0 from J, leaving 12 bases between them. The CDR3 reads CAIRRAGDSNQPQHF. CDR3 DNA sequence: TGTGCCATCAGGAGGGCAGGAGATAGCAATCAGCCCCAGCATTTT.

The chain uses TRBV19 and TRBJ1-1, with unresolved D. CDR3 length equals 12 residues. CDR1 is LNHDA, CDR2 SQIVND, per germline (reference sequence). Trimming left V 4 bases short and J 11 bases short, with 14 bases between. CDR3 region: CASSTSGLSAFF. DNA of the CDR3: TGTGCCAGTAGTACCTCTGGACTCTCCGCTTTCTTT. Supplemented by reference TRBV19 and TRBJ1-1, the full variable domain reads DGGITQSPKYLFRKEGQNVTLSCEQNLNHDAMYWYRQDPGQGLRLIYYSQIVNDFQKGDIAEGYSVSREKKESFPLTVTSAQKNPTAFYLCASSTSGLSAFFGQGTRLTVV.

The chain has TRBV2 and TRBJ2-1; 15 positions agree with TRBD2. CDR1 is SNHLY and CDR2 is FYNNEI in the germline V gene. Trimming cost V 6 bases and J 7 bases; bases outside gene matches: 7. The CDR3 is 16 amino acids. The DNA of the CDR3 is TGTGCCAGCAGATGGACTAGCGGGAGGGCCGGTAATGAGCAGTTCTTC. Amino acid sequence: CASRWTSGRAGNEQFF.

The CDR3 region has the DNA TGTGCCAGCAGCGTAGATGGACAGGGGGGTGGCTACACCTTC. This gives the protein CASSVDGQGGGYTF. The gene calls are TRBV9 and TRBJ1-2; 10 bases match TRBD1. This CDR3 spans 14 amino acids. J lost 7 bases, V lost 0 bases, and 3 bases had no gene match. The germline CDR1 and CDR2 sequences are SGDLS and YYNGEE.

This clonotype has more than one count but fewer than ten. The chain recombines TRBV10-3 with TRBJ1-3; no clear D. Germline assignment: CDR1 ENHRY and CDR2 SYGVKD. This CDR3 is built from 13 residues. Trimming pared 8 bases from V and 0 bases from J, leaving 8 bases between. CDR3 region: CAIRGSSGNTIYF. CDR3 sequence (DNA): TGTGCCATCCGAGGGAGCTCTGGAAACACCATATATTTT.

This clonotype was seen a handful of times. The CDR3 region has the DNA TGTGCCTGGAGTAGAGGGGATCAGCCCCAGCATTTT. This encodes CAWSRGDQPQHF. This sequence joins TRBV30 and TRBJ1-5; possibly TRBD1 for D (5 bases). This CDR3 is built from 12 residues. Germline CDR1 reads GTSNPN; CDR2 reads SVGIG (reference sequence). Trimming took 2 bases from V and 5 from J, leaving 7 bases between them. The complete variable domain, with remaining parts taken from reference TRBV30 and TRBJ1-5, reads SQTIHQWPATLVQPVGSPLSLECTVEGTSNPNLYWYRQAAGRGLQLLFYSVGIGQISSEVPQNLSASRPQDRQFILSSKKLLLSDSGFYLCAWSRGDQPQHFGDGTRLSIL.

The V gene is TRBV5-8, the J gene TRBJ1-2; 9 bases match TRBD1. V was clipped by 3 bases and J by 7 bases; unmatched bases: 7. The germline CDR1 and CDR2 sequences are SGHTS and YDEGEE. The CDR3 covers 14 residues. The CDR3 protein is CASSWGRDRVGYTF. The CDR3 DNA sequence: TGTGCCAGCAGCTGGGGCAGGGACAGGGTTGGCTACACCTTC.

V gene TRBV7-2 combines with J gene TRBJ2-7; D call uncertain. This CDR3 is built from 13 residues. V was trimmed by 4 bases and J by 4 bases, leaving 11 bases between them. Germline assignment: CDR1 SGHTA and CDR2 FQGNSA. The CDR3 sequence: CASSSRPVYEQYF. In DNA form, the CDR3 reads TGTGCCAGCAGCTCCCGCCCCGTTTACGAGCAGTACTTC. The full variable domain, with the rest looked up from reference TRBV7-2 and TRBJ2-7, is GAGVSQSPSNKVTEKGKDVELRCDPISGHTALYWYRQSLGQGLEFLIYFQGNSAPDKSGLPSDRFSAERTGGSVSTLTIQRTQQEDSAVYLCASSSRPVYEQYFGPGTRLTVT.

The chain uses TRBV7-9 and TRBJ2-7; D gene unclear. The V gene lost 5 bases and the J gene lost 2 bases, with 16 bases spanning the gap. This CDR3 region has 15 residues. Germline CDR1 and CDR2: SEHNR and FQNEAQ (reference sequence). CDR3 protein: CASSPAGRLTYEQYF. CDR3 DNA: TGTGCCAGCAGCCCAGCCGGGCGCCTCACCTACGAGCAGTACTTC.

This rearrangement joins TRBV7-2 to TRBJ2-7; no clear D. Trimming stripped 1 base from V and 1 base from J, with 11 bases between. The CDR3 totals 15 residues. Germline V gives CDR1 SGHTA, CDR2 FQGNSA. The CDR3 coding sequence is TGTGCCAGCAGCTTAGACTCGTTGAGGTCCTACGAGCAGTACTTC. This codes for CASSLDSLRSYEQYF.

The chain carries TRBV10-1 and TRBJ2-7; the D is unclear. Germline lookup yields CDR1 WNHNN and CDR2 SYGVQD (reference sequence). The V gene lost 3 bases and the J gene lost 6 bases, with 9 bases spanning the gap. CDR3 length equals 12 residues. DNA of the CDR3: TGCGCCAGCAGTGATGTGGAAGGCGAGCAGTACTTC. This translates into CASSDVEGEQYF.